The 32 T cell receptor beta chains reported below all come from one sample, sequenced in a study of STAT5B mutations in CD4+ large granular lymphocyte leukemia. The table came from immunoSEQ multiplex PCR; TCRdb's copy has only in-frame clones and leaves some out. Altogether around 33,000 clones are present, roughly 80% being singletons, with the ten largest covering about 2%. The sample was CD4+ T cells from blood buffy coats. Every receptor here comes from a human donor in good health.

V gene TRBV5-6 combines with J gene TRBJ1-5; 7 bases are shared with TRBD1. The length of the CDR3 is 14 residues. V gave up 2 bases and J gave up 9 bases; unmatched junction bases: 8. Germline loops: CDR1 SGHDT, CDR2 YYEEEE. The CDR3 loop is CASSLTGALRPQHF. The CDR3 DNA sequence: TGTGCCAGCAGCTTAACAGGGGCCCTGAGGCCCCAGCATTTT.

The CDR3 loop is CAISFTSVSSYNEQFF. DNA for the CDR3: TGTGCCATCAGTTTTACTAGCGTCAGCTCCTACAATGAGCAGTTCTTC. The chain employs TRBV10-3 and TRBJ2-1; 7 bases match TRBD2. The germline V gene has CDR1 ENHRY and CDR2 SYGVKD. V lost 5 bases, J lost 0 bases, and 7 bases stayed unmatched. CDR3 length: 16 residues.

This clone was seen a single time. The rearrangement uses TRBV12-5 and TRBJ2-3, with D perhaps matching TRBD2 (5 bases). CDR1 is LGHNT, CDR2 FRNRAP, per germline. The CDR3 has 14 amino acids. The V and J ends lost 1 base and 4 bases respectively, with 9 bases between them. CDR3 nucleotides: TGTGCTAGTGGTTTGGGGCTAGCTGCAGATACGCAGTATTTT. Amino acid sequence: CASGLGLAADTQYF.

The genes are TRBV5-4 and TRBJ1-5; D might be TRBD1 (5 bases). Trimming stripped 0 bases from V and 6 bases from J, with 10 bases between. The germline CDR1 and CDR2 sequences are SGHNT and YYREEE (reference sequence). The CDR3 runs 14 residues. CDR3 coding DNA: TGTGCCAGCAGCTTGGGGATTACAGGTCAGCCCCAGCATTTT. Translation gives CASSLGITGQPQHF. The full variable domain, completed using reference TRBV5-4 and TRBJ1-5, is ETGVTQSPTHLIKTRGQQVTLRCSSQSGHNTVSWYQQALGQGPQFIFQYYREEENGRGNFPPRFSGLQFPNYSSELNVNALELDDSALYLCASSLGITGQPQHFGDGTRLSIL.

This rearrangement joins TRBV28 to TRBJ2-7; 8 nucleotides line up with TRBD1. Trimming took 5 bases from V and 1 from J; bases not matched to a gene: 7. Germline V gives CDR1 MDHEN, CDR2 SYDVKM. There are 15 residues in the CDR3. The CDR3 sequence: CASSGQGGGSYEQYF. In nucleotides, the CDR3 is TGTGCCAGCAGTGGACAGGGTGGAGGTTCCTACGAGCAGTACTTC.

V and J are TRBV5-5 and TRBJ2-2; D is uncertain. There are 14 residues in the CDR3. Per the germline V gene, CDR1 is SGHKS and CDR2 is YYEKEE (reference sequence). Trimming took off 0 bases at V and 4 bases at J, with 7 bases between the two ends. DNA for the CDR3: TGTGCCAGCAGCTTGGCGGCAAGCACCGGGGAGCTGTTTTTT. It translates to CASSLAASTGELFF.

The rearrangement links TRBV6-6 to TRBJ1-2; 7 bases are shared with TRBD1. Germline lookup yields CDR1 MNHNY and CDR2 SVGAGI (reference sequence). This CDR3 is 15 amino acids long. J lost 8 bases, V lost 7 bases, and 16 bases had no gene match. CDR3 sequence reads: CASTDRVYVHYGYTF. CDR3 nucleotides: TGTGCCAGCACTGACAGGGTATATGTTCATTACGGCTACACCTTC.

The V call is TRBV5-6, the J call TRBJ2-7; 9 bases match TRBD1. Germline trimming cut 0 bases from V and 5 bases from J; bases unmatched to any gene: 18. Germline V gene sequence: CDR1 SGHDT, CDR2 YYEEEE. The CDR3 totals 19 residues. CDR3 DNA: TGTGCCAGCAGCTTGGCCCGGACAGGGGCCTTCGGACGGAATGACGAGCAGTACTTC. Protein: CASSLARTGAFGRNDEQYF. Drawing the rest from reference TRBV5-6 and TRBJ2-7, the complete variable domain is DAGVTQSPTHLIKTRGQQVTLRCSPKSGHDTVSWYQQALGQGPQFIFQYYEEEERQRGNFPDRFSGHQFPNYSSELNVNALLLGDSALYLCASSLARTGAFGRNDEQYFGPGTRLTVT.

V and J are TRBV5-1 and TRBJ1-4; 8 bases are shared with TRBD1. The V segment lost 0 bases and the J segment 12 bases; nucleotides outside the gene matches: 4. The V gene's germline CDR1 is SGHRS and CDR2 YFSETQ. There are 13 residues in the CDR3. The CDR3 DNA follows: TGCGCCAGCAGCTTGGGAATACAGGGGGAACTGTTTTTT. Its translation is CASSLGIQGELFF.

This clone was seen a single time. V usage is TRBV5-1 and J usage is TRBJ2-2, with D unresolved. Trimming stripped 4 bases from V and 6 bases from J, with 10 bases between. CDR1 is SGHRS and CDR2 is YFSETQ in the germline V gene. The CDR3 has 13 amino acids. CDR3 sequence (DNA): TGCGCCAGCAGCCCCCAAGCTGCCGGGGAGCTGTTTTTT. Translating gives CASSPQAAGELFF.

This clone was detected a few times. The chain has TRBV19 and TRBJ1-2; D gene ambiguous. The CDR3 sequence is 11 residues long. V lost 6 bases and J 5 bases, leaving 7 bases between the germline ends. The V gene's germline CDR1 is LNHDA and CDR2 SQIVND (reference sequence). The DNA for the CDR3 is TGTGCCAGTAGCCTCCGATATGGCTACACCTTC. It specifies CASSLRYGYTF.

This chain connects TRBV11-1 to TRBJ1-1; tentatively, D is TRBD1 (6 bases). CDR1 and CDR2 (germline): SGHAT, FQDESV (reference sequence). With 7 bases removed from V and 1 base from J, the gap between germline ends came to 10 bases. The CDR3 runs 13 residues. As DNA, the CDR3 is TGTGCCAGCAACACAGGGAAGAACACTGAAGCTTTCTTT. Protein: CASNTGKNTEAFF.

The chain combines TRBV15 with TRBJ2-1; TRBD1 is a possible D gene (6 bases). Germline assignment: CDR1 LNHNV and CDR2 YYDKDF (reference sequence). V was pared by 0 bases and J by 0 bases, with 12 bases between. The CDR3 consists of 17 residues. CDR3 in DNA: TGTGCCACCAGCAGAGACTCTTGGGACAACTCCTACAATGAGCAGTTCTTC. Its translation: CATSRDSWDNSYNEQFF.

About this clone: Because it lacks the conserved phenylalanine or tryptophan at the end, this CDR3 is likely a read error. The chain uses TRBV10-3 and TRBJ2-7, with D possibly matching TRBD2 (5 bases). Germline-derived CDR1 and CDR2 are ENHRY and SYGVKD. The CDR3 totals 13 residues. V was shortened by 7 bases and J by 0 bases, with 10 bases between the two germline ends. The DNA for the CDR3 is TGTGCCATCAATGCCGGGGTCTCCTACGAGCAGTACCTC. Its protein is CAINAGVSYEQYL.

Only a few counts were recorded for this clone. CDR3 nucleotides: TGTGCCAGCAGTGACGCGGAAGGCACTGAAGCTTTCTTT. Its translation: CASSDAEGTEAFF. The chain joins TRBV6-4 to TRBJ1-1, with unresolved D. V dropped 2 bases and J dropped 4 bases, with 8 bases sitting between them. Germline loops: CDR1 MRHNA, CDR2 SNTAGT. The CDR3 runs 13 residues.

This clone was seen more than once but under ten times. The genes are TRBV2 and TRBJ2-7; TRBD1 or TRBD2 may be the D gene (7 bases each). The V end was cut by 7 bases, the J end by 3 bases, with 13 bases between. This CDR3 spans 13 amino acids. Germline V gene lookup returns CDR1 SNHLY and CDR2 FYNNEI. CDR3 DNA: TGTGCCAGCATCTCAGGGGGGGACTACGAGCAGTACTTC. Translating it yields CASISGGDYEQYF.

The chain has TRBV10-3 and TRBJ1-1; 8 positions agree with TRBD1. V was clipped by 0 bases and J by 3 bases; unmatched bases: 3. The germline V gene encodes CDR1 ENHRY and CDR2 SYGVKD. The CDR3 is 15 amino acids. DNA of the CDR3: TGTGCCATCAGTGAGTCCCAGGGGGCGTACACTGAAGCTTTCTTT. Protein sequence: CAISESQGAYTEAFF.

This clone ranks as medium-sized. CDR3 loop: CASSLGSSGRVVGETQYF. CDR3 nucleotide sequence: TGTGCCAGCAGCTTGGGGAGTAGCGGGAGGGTTGTTGGAGAGACCCAGTACTTC. The chain recombines TRBV5-6 with TRBJ2-5, with TRBD2 identical over 11 bases. V trimming: 0 bases; J trimming: 4 bases; junction bases outside the gene matches: 11. This CDR3 contains 18 residues. In germline, CDR1 is SGHDT, CDR2 YYEEEE.

The chain joins TRBV30 to TRBJ2-7, with TRBD1 matching over 11 bases. Trimming cost V 7 bases and J 1 base; bases outside gene matches: 6. The CDR3 consists of 14 residues. The germline V gene encodes CDR1 GTSNPN and CDR2 SVGIG (reference sequence). CDR3 nucleotides: TGTGCCTTATCCGGGACAGGGGGTTCCTACGAGCAGTACTTC. Translation gives CALSGTGGSYEQYF.

The gene calls are TRBV11-3 and TRBJ2-5, with 7 positions matching TRBD2. The germline V gene encodes CDR1 SGHNT and CDR2 YENEEA. The CDR3 is 15 residues long. V lost 3 bases, J lost 3 bases, and 7 bases stayed unmatched. The CDR3 is CASSFGGRGEETQYF. CDR3 DNA sequence: TGTGCCAGCAGCTTTGGCGGGAGAGGGGAAGAGACCCAGTACTTC.

The chain joins TRBV4-2 to TRBJ1-6; D perhaps matches TRBD1 (5 bases). The CDR3 length is 15 residues. The V end was cut by 0 bases, the J end by 9 bases, with 12 bases between. CDR1 and CDR2 (germline): LGHNA, YNFKEQ. DNA for the CDR3: TGTGCCAGCAGCCAAGACGAAGGGGCTGGTTCACCCCTCCACTTT. This sequence encodes CASSQDEGAGSPLHF.

The J gene is TRBJ1-1, the V gene TRBV19, with unresolved D. Germline V gives CDR1 LNHDA, CDR2 SQIVND (reference sequence). Trimming pared 8 bases from V and 1 base from J, leaving 5 bases between. The CDR3 covers 11 residues. This chain's CDR3 is CASLWNTEAFF. Here the CDR3 DNA reads TGTGCCAGTCTGTGGAACACTGAAGCTTTCTTT.

This clone came up once. The rearrangement links TRBV7-2 to TRBJ2-1; the D is unclear. V lost 6 bases, J lost 6 bases, and 12 bases lay in between. In germline, CDR1 is SGHTA, CDR2 FQGNSA. The CDR3 runs 13 residues. Here the CDR3 DNA reads TGTGCCAGCAGTTCCCCTGCCACCAATGAGCAGTTCTTC. It codes for CASSSPATNEQFF. Full variable domain (remainder filled in from reference TRBV7-2 and TRBJ2-1): GAGVSQSPSNKVTEKGKDVELRCDPISGHTALYWYRQSLGQGLEFLIYFQGNSAPDKSGLPSDRFSAERTGGSVSTLTIQRTQQEDSAVYLCASSSPATNEQFFGPGTRLTVL.

The chain uses TRBV9 and TRBJ2-1, with D possibly being TRBD1 (5 bases). Trimming removed 6 bases from V and 0 bases from J, with 10 bases in between. The germline gives CDR1 SGDLS, CDR2 YYNGEE. The CDR3 spans 14 residues. The CDR3 here is CASTKGFSYNEQFF. CDR3 nucleotide sequence: TGTGCCAGCACCAAGGGGTTCTCCTACAATGAGCAGTTCTTC.

The chain employs TRBV19 and TRBJ2-2; 7 nucleotides match TRBD2. Germline lookup yields CDR1 LNHDA and CDR2 SQIVND (reference sequence). V shed 3 bases and J 6 bases; nucleotides not matched to a gene: 7. The CDR3 totals 15 residues. The CDR3 loop reads CASSIFGGGAGELFF. In DNA, the CDR3 is TGTGCCAGTAGTATTTTCGGGGGAGGGGCCGGGGAGCTGTTTTTT.

This rearrangement joins TRBV2 to TRBJ2-3, with D possibly TRBD2 on 6 matching bases. V lost 9 bases to trimming and J lost 0 bases, with 16 bases between them. The CDR3 spans 15 residues. Germline CDR1 reads SNHLY; CDR2 reads FYNNEI. This CDR3 is CASWLRTTSTDTQYF. CDR3 DNA: TGTGCCAGTTGGCTCCGGACTACTAGCACAGATACGCAGTATTTT.

The V call is TRBV6-6, the J call TRBJ1-1; D gene ambiguous. With 6 bases removed from V and 6 bases from J, the gap between germline ends came to 8 bases. The germline V gene encodes CDR1 MNHNY and CDR2 SVGAGI (reference sequence). This CDR3 has 11 amino acids. CDR3 amino acids: CASRTPSEAFF. The CDR3 DNA reads as TGTGCCAGCAGAACACCCTCTGAAGCTTTCTTT.

CDR3 region: CASSVDGATGELFF. In DNA form, the CDR3 reads TGTGCCAGCAGCGTAGACGGCGCGACCGGGGAGCTGTTTTTT. The chain carries TRBV9 and TRBJ2-2; no definite D call. The CDR3 is made up of 14 amino acids. Germline V gives CDR1 SGDLS, CDR2 YYNGEE. V gave up 0 bases and J gave up 5 bases, with 8 bases separating them.

This sequence joins TRBV5-5 and TRBJ2-7; TRBD1 matches at 9 bases. Germline-derived CDR1 and CDR2 are SGHKS and YYEKEE (reference sequence). CDR3 length: 14 residues. With 4 bases clipped from V and 3 bases from J, the junction kept 5 bases outside the gene matches. The CDR3 is CASSAPGQGYEQYF. The CDR3 coding sequence is TGTGCCAGCAGCGCGCCGGGACAGGGCTACGAGCAGTACTTC.

CDR3 nucleotide sequence: TGTGCCAGCAGCACCGGACAGGGAACTCAAGAGACCCAGTACTTC. This translates into CASSTGQGTQETQYF. The V call is TRBV7-9, the J call TRBJ2-5; 8 bases are a match to TRBD1. Germline CDR1 is SEHNR and CDR2 is FQNEAQ (reference sequence). V lost 5 bases and J lost 2; bases outside the gene matches: 7. This CDR3 is 15 amino acids long.

J is TRBJ1-1 and V is TRBV5-1; no reliable D call. The CDR3 length is 15 residues. The germline CDR1 and CDR2 sequences are SGHRS and YFSETQ. V shed 2 bases and J shed 3 bases, with 14 bases lying between them. CDR3 amino acids: CASSFTIHRDTEAFF. The DNA for the CDR3 is TGCGCCAGCAGCTTTACAATACACCGGGACACTGAAGCTTTCTTT.

This sequence joins TRBV5-8 and TRBJ2-3; TRBD1 matches 8 bases. Germline V lookup: CDR1 SGHTS, CDR2 YDEGEE. The V segment lost 0 bases and the J segment 4 bases; nucleotides outside the gene matches: 7. This CDR3 spans 16 amino acids. This CDR3 is CASSLGQGANSDTQYF. CDR3 bases: TGTGCCAGCAGCTTGGGTCAGGGGGCTAATTCAGATACGCAGTATTTT.